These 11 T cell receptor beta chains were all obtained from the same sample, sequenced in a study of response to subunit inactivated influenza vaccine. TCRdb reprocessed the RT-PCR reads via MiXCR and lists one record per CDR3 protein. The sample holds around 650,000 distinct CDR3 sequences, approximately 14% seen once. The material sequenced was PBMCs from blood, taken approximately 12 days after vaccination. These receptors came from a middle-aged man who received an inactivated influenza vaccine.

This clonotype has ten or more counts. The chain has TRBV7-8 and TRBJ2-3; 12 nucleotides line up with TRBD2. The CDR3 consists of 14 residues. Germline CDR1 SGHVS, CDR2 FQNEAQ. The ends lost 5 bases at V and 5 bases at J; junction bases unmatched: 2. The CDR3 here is CASSPGLAGDTQYF. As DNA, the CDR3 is TGTGCCAGCAGCCCGGGACTAGCGGGAGATACGCAGTATTTT.

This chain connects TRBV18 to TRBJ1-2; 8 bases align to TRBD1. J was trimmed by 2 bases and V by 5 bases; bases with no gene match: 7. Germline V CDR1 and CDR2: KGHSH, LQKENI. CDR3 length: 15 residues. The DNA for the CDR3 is TGTGCCAGCTCAACGTCGGGACAGGCAAACTATGGCTACACCTTC. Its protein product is CASSTSGQANYGYTF.

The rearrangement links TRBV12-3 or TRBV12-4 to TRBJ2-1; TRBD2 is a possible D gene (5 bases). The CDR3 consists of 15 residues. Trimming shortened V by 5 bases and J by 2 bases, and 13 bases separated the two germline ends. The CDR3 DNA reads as TGTGCCAGCAGTCATCCAGCGGACCCCTACAATGAGCAGTTCTTC. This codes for CASSHPADPYNEQFF.

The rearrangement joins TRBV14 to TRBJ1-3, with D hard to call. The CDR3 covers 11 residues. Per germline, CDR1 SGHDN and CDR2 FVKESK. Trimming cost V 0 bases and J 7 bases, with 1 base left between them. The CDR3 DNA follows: TGTGCCAGCAGCCAAGATAACACCATATATTTT. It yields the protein CASSQDNTIYF. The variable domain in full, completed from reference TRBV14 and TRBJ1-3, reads EAGVTQFPSHSVIEKGQTVTLRCDPISGHDNLYWYRRVMGKEIKFLLHFVKESKQDESGMPNNRFLAERTGGTYSTLKVQPAELEDSGVYFCASSQDNTIYFGEGSWLTVV.

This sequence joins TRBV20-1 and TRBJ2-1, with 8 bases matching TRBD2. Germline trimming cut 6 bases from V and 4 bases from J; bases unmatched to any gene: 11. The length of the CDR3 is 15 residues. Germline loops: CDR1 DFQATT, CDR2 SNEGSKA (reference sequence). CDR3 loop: CSARQGRGEYNEQFF. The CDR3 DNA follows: TGCAGTGCCAGACAAGGGCGGGGGGAATACAATGAGCAGTTCTTC.

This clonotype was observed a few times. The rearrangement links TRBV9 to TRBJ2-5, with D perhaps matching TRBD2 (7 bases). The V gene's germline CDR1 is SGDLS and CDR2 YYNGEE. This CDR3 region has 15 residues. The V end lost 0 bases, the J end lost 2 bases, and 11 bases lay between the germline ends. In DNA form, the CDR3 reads TGTGCCAGCAGCGTAGCGGGGGGCCGACAAGAGACCCAGTACTTC. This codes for CASSVAGGRQETQYF.

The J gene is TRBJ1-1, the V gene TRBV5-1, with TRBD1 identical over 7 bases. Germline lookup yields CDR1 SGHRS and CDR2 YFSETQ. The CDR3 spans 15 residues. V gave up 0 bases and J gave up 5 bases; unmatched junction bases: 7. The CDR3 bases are TGCGCCAGCAGCTTGGTGGGGACAGTGGGTACTGAAGCTTTCTTT. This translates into CASSLVGTVGTEAFF.

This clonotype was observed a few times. CDR3 region: CSAREGETEAFF. The DNA for the CDR3 is TGCAGTGCTAGAGAGGGAGAAACTGAAGCTTTCTTT. The V call is TRBV20-1, the J call TRBJ1-1; D is unclear. Germline V gene sequence: CDR1 DFQATT, CDR2 SNEGSKA (reference sequence). The CDR3 extends over 12 amino acids. Trimming left V 0 bases short and J 5 bases short, with 7 bases between.

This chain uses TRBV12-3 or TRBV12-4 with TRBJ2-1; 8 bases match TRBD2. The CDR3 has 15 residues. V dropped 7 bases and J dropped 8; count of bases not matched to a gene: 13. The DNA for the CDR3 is TGTGCCAGCAATCTAGCGGGCTCGTGGGTCGATGAGCAGTTCTTC. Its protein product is CASNLAGSWVDEQFF.

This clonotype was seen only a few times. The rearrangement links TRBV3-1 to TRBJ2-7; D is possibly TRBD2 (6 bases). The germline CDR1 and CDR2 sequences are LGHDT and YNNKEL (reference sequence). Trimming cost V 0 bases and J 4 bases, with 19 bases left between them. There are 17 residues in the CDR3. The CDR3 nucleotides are TGTGCCAGCAGCCAAGATAATCAGGGACTGGGAAAGTACGAGCAGTACTTC. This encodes CASSQDNQGLGKYEQYF.

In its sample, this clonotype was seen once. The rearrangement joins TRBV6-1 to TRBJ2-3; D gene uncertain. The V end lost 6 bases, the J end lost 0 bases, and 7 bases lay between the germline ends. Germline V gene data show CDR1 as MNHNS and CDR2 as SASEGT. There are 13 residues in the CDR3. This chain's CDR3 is CASRRSSTDTQYF. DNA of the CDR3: TGTGCCAGCAGAAGATCTAGCACAGATACGCAGTATTTT.